What follows are 13 T cell receptor beta chains derived from one specimen sequenced in a study of early T cells in non-severe SARS-CoV-2 infection listed by TCRdb under 2021. The protocol used for the library was 5' RACE. TCRdb shows the sequencer as NextSeq 500. TCRdb's own reprocessing of the public reads used fastp at Q25 and MiXCR and kept productive beta chains. CDR3 protein duplicates are merged, each entry listing the most common genes and DNA. For this sample the table gives roughly 56,000 distinct CDR3 sequences, of which roughly a tenth were detected only once. The top ten hold 1.2% of the sample. The sample consisted of whole blood. These receptors were taken from an adult who was a healthcare worker with PCR-confirmed SARS-CoV-2 infection or an uninfected control (not recorded which).

This chain connects TRBV4-1 to TRBJ1-1; tentative D call: TRBD1 (6 bases). The CDR3 spans 13 residues. V was clipped by 1 base and J by 10 bases, with 13 bases between them. Germline V gives CDR1 MGHRA, CDR2 YSYEKL. The CDR3 protein is CASSQGQGLGAFF. Here the CDR3 DNA reads TGCGCCAGCAGCCAAGGCCAGGGGCTGGGAGCTTTCTTT.

The chain is built from TRBV10-2 and TRBJ2-1; possible D gene TRBD1, 6 bases. The germline V and J ends were trimmed by 7 bases and 0 bases, with 10 bases remaining between them. This CDR3 spans 14 amino acids. The germline V gene has CDR1 WSHSY and CDR2 SAAADI. Written as DNA, the CDR3 is TGCGCCAGCAATAGAGGGGGCTCCTACAATGAGCAGTTCTTC. Translation gives CASNRGGSYNEQFF.

This clonotype came up many times. One end of the junction is discordant with germline, which a read error may explain. The chain has TRBV25-1 and TRBJ1-6, with D possibly being TRBD1 (6 bases). In germline, CDR1 is MGHDK, CDR2 SYGVNS. The CDR3 is made up of 8 amino acids. The CDR3 is CASQGLLF. CDR3 DNA: TGTGCCAGCCAGGGGCTATTGTTT.

The gene calls are TRBV20-1 and TRBJ1-3; D may be TRBD1 (6 bases). The V end was cut by 3 bases, the J end by 4 bases, with 13 bases between. The CDR3 runs to 14 residues. From germline, CDR1 is DFQATT and CDR2 SNEGSKA (reference sequence). CDR3 protein: CSARRGGPGNTIYF. The CDR3 region has the DNA TGCAGTGCTAGGCGGGGGGGGCCAGGAAACACCATATATTTT.

The chain carries TRBV30 and TRBJ1-2; D gene ambiguous. The ends were cut back, 4 bases at V and 2 bases at J, with 8 bases in the middle. The CDR3 runs 12 residues. CDR1 and CDR2 from the germline V gene are GTSNPN and SVGIG (reference sequence). CDR3 DNA sequence: TGTGCCTGGACACGGATGAACTATGGCTACACCTTC. It yields the protein CAWTRMNYGYTF.

V gene TRBV9 combines with J gene TRBJ2-1, with D perhaps TRBD2 (6 bases). Germline V gene sequence: CDR1 SGDLS, CDR2 YYNGEE. V lost 4 bases to trimming and J lost 0 bases, with 17 bases between them. The CDR3 totals 17 residues. CDR3 sequence reads: CASSLFGDLVSYNEQFF. The CDR3 coding sequence is TGTGCCAGCAGCTTGTTCGGGGACTTGGTCTCCTACAATGAGCAGTTCTTC.

The chain has TRBV27 and TRBJ2-5; a possible D gene is TRBD2 (7 bases). Germline lookup yields CDR1 MNHEY and CDR2 SMNVEV (reference sequence). CDR3 length equals 14 residues. V gave up 3 bases and J gave up 5 bases, with 13 bases separating them. This chain's CDR3 is CASSFQGRVETQYF. As DNA, the CDR3 is TGTGCCAGCAGTTTCCAGGGGAGGGTGGAGACCCAGTACTTC.

This clonotype was observed once. The chain combines TRBV29-1 with TRBJ2-1, with D perhaps being TRBD1 or TRBD2 (5 bases each). The CDR3 runs 14 residues. Germline V gene sequence: CDR1 SQVTM, CDR2 ANQGSEA. Trimming shortened V by 1 base and J by 0 bases, and 7 bases separated the two germline ends. This chain's CDR3 is CSVEAGGSYNEQFF. CDR3 coding DNA: TGCAGCGTTGAAGCTGGGGGCTCCTACAATGAGCAGTTCTTC.

This clonotype was detected ten times or more. The chain links TRBV7-2 to TRBJ2-5; 7 nucleotides line up with TRBD2. Germline V lookup: CDR1 SGHTA, CDR2 FQGNSA. V lost 4 bases, J lost 2 bases, and 7 bases stayed unmatched. This CDR3 is 15 amino acids long. The CDR3 coding sequence is TGTGCCAGCAGCTCACCGTGGACTAGGCAAGAGACCCAGTACTTC. As protein: CASSSPWTRQETQYF. The full variable domain, rest sourced from reference TRBV7-2 and TRBJ2-5, is GAGVSQSPSNKVTEKGKDVELRCDPISGHTALYWYRQSLGQGLEFLIYFQGNSAPDKSGLPSDRFSAERTGGSVSTLTIQRTQQEDSAVYLCASSSPWTRQETQYFGPGTRLLVL.

A few counts support this clonotype. CDR3 residues: CSVGRGAGGPHRTDTQYF. CDR3 coding DNA: TGCAGCGTTGGGCGGGGAGCGGGGGGGCCCCATCGCACAGATACGCAGTATTTT. This chain joins TRBV29-1 and TRBJ2-3; 10 nucleotides align to TRBD2. The CDR3 runs 18 residues. V lost 4 bases, J lost 1 base, and 14 bases stayed unmatched. Germline lookup yields CDR1 SQVTM and CDR2 ANQGSEA.

This clonotype was seen only a few times. The chain has TRBV4-1 and TRBJ2-3; TRBD2 matches at 7 bases. Trimming at V came to 3 bases and at J to 6 bases, leaving 6 bases not matched to a gene. Germline lookup yields CDR1 MGHRA and CDR2 YSYEKL. The CDR3 contains 14 residues. The CDR3 DNA sequence: TGCGCCAGCAGCCACTTGGCGGGGGTCGATACGCAGTATTTT. This gives the protein CASSHLAGVDTQYF.

The table lists this clonotype with many counts. The chain employs TRBV5-4 and TRBJ2-3; D gene ambiguous. Per germline, CDR1 SGHNT and CDR2 YYREEE (reference sequence). This CDR3 is 13 amino acids long. Deletions cut 5 bases from V and 5 bases from J, with 12 bases between. The CDR3 DNA reads TGTGCCAGCAGGGTCGATTGGGGAGATACGCAGTATTTT. This gives the protein CASRVDWGDTQYF.

This clonotype has a handful of counts. CDR3 nucleotides: TGCAGTGCATCCGGGACACCCGAGCAGTACGTC. Protein: CSASGTPEQYV. The rearrangement links TRBV20-1 to TRBJ2-7; tentatively, D is TRBD1 (6 bases). This CDR3 has 11 amino acids. From germline, CDR1 is DFQATT and CDR2 SNEGSKA (reference sequence). V lost 6 bases to trimming and J lost 6 bases, with 12 bases between them.